This TCR beta chain was recorded in a study of blood T cell repertoires in COVID-19. Looking at the study overall: Samples of COVID-19 (acute and convalescent) were obtained from the United States, Italy and Spain.

In the authors' methods: Estimation of nucleated cell counts was performed using reference gene primer amplification. The protocol was immunoSEQ multiplex PCR, while the TCRdb copy is restricted to in-frame clones and leaves out a portion. V, J and clone size derive from that table, while D and trimming were established from the DNA sequence. The sample consists of around 250,000 clones, roughly 86% of them appearing once. Sequencing was performed on peripheral blood. The receptor was derived from a man aged 18 to 30 with active or convalescent COVID-19.

As DNA, the CDR3 is TGTGCCAGCAGTTTAGCATCACAGGATTTCTATGGCTACACCTTC. Protein sequence: CASSLASQDFYGYTF. The J gene is TRBJ1-2, the V gene TRBV28; D possibly corresponds to TRBD1 (5 bases). From germline, CDR1 is MDHEN and CDR2 SYDVKM. The V end was cut by 2 bases, the J end by 4 bases, with 14 bases between. The CDR3 has 15 amino acids.